One sample yielded the 3 T cell receptor beta chains listed below, sequenced in a study of T-cell memory formation after mild COVID-19 (dated by TCRdb to the early 2020s). Receptor libraries were prepared by 5' RACE. The sequencer listed for this sample is Illumina NovaSeq 6000. TCRdb handled the public reads itself, with Q25 trimming in fastp and clone calling in MiXCR, and kept productive beta chains. Rows with one shared CDR3 protein collapse into an entry with the most common genes and DNA. For this sample there are about 130,000 distinct CDR3 sequences; approximately 15% appear just once. The top ten clonotypes cover approximately 5.2% of the sample. Specimen: PBMCs or a T cell subset sorted from them (not recorded which). These receptors were collected from a man between 18 and 29 years old who had mild COVID-19 (a few samples of this study predate the infection). The sample titles of this study are shuffled in the database, so cell type and time point are left out; the donor was told from shared clones.

This clonotype was counted only a few times. This chain connects TRBV7-2 to TRBJ2-1, with 10 positions matching TRBD2. This CDR3 region has 15 residues. Trimming cost V 5 bases and J 12 bases; bases outside gene matches: 13. CDR1 is SGHTA, CDR2 FQGNSA, per germline. CDR3 amino acids: CASSLLRVAGGVQFF. The CDR3, as DNA: TGTGCCAGCAGCCTCCTCCGGGTAGCGGGGGGCGTGCAGTTCTTC.

The J gene is TRBJ1-4, the V gene TRBV4-3; the D is unclear. CDR3 length: 15 residues. Trimming removed 1 base from V and 6 bases from J, with 12 bases in between. Looked up from germline, CDR1 is LGHNA and CDR2 is YSLEER. The CDR3, as DNA: TGCGCCAGCAGCCAAGCGGTTGGACCGGATGAAAAACTGTTTTTT. Its protein is CASSQAVGPDEKLFF.

V is TRBV28 and J is TRBJ1-5, with D perhaps TRBD1 (6 bases). CDR1 and CDR2 from the germline V gene are MDHEN and SYDVKM. V was clipped by 1 base and J by 5 bases, with 6 bases between them. The CDR3 length is 13 residues. CDR3 in DNA: TGTGCCAGCAGTTTATACAGGGATCAGCCCCAGCATTTT. It is translated as CASSLYRDQPQHF.